These 24 T cell receptor beta chains came from one sample sequenced in a study of CD8 T cells in Susac syndrome. Reverse transcription used about 0.5 to 1 ug RNA and random hexamers. TCRdb re-analysed the immunoSEQ multiplex PCR reads in MiXCR, keeping a single row per CDR3 protein. The top ten clones hold under 0.095% of a sample with 150,000 to 200,000 distinct CDR3 sequences, almost 96% of them seen once. Sequencing was carried out using CD4+ T cells from PBMCs. All receptors derive from a human donor with multiple sclerosis.

This chain joins TRBV19 and TRBJ2-3; 8 bases map to TRBD2. Germline loops: CDR1 LNHDA, CDR2 SQIVND (reference sequence). V lost 6 bases, J lost 3 bases, and 14 bases stayed unmatched. The CDR3 contains 17 residues. The CDR3 DNA is TGTGCCAGTAGCCATCCCCCTATAGCGGGGACGACAGATACGCAGTATTTT. Amino acids: CASSHPPIAGTTDTQYF.

The chain has TRBV2 and TRBJ1-2, with a tentative D call TRBD1 (5 bases). This CDR3 is built from 16 residues. Germline V gene data show CDR1 as SNHLY and CDR2 as FYNNEI. Trimming shortened V by 8 bases and J by 0 bases, and 19 bases separated the two germline ends. CDR3 nucleotide sequence: TGTGCCAGCCGACCTACAAGGGGAAGAGCTAACTATGGCTACACCTTC. Its protein product is CASRPTRGRANYGYTF.

The chain links TRBV5-1 to TRBJ2-3; no firm D call. The CDR3 contains 14 residues. Germline V lookup: CDR1 SGHRS, CDR2 YFSETQ. V lost 4 bases, J lost 4 bases, and 13 bases lay in between. The CDR3 loop reads CASSIIQTADTQYF. The CDR3 bases are TGCGCCAGCAGCATCATCCAGACCGCAGATACGCAGTATTTT.

This chain connects TRBV7-2 to TRBJ1-1; D may be TRBD1 (5 bases). Germline CDR1 is SGHTA and CDR2 is FQGNSA. V was clipped by 4 bases and J by 8 bases, with 14 bases between them. This CDR3 has 13 amino acids. CDR3 sequence (DNA): TGTGCCAGCAGCTCCCGGGACCGCCTCGAAGCTTTCTTT. Translating gives CASSSRDRLEAFF. Combining the CDR3 with reference TRBV7-2 and TRBJ1-1 gives the whole variable domain GAGVSQSPSNKVTEKGKDVELRCDPISGHTALYWYRQSLGQGLEFLIYFQGNSAPDKSGLPSDRFSAERTGGSVSTLTIQRTQQEDSAVYLCASSSRDRLEAFFGQGTRLTVV.

The chain employs TRBV29-1 and TRBJ1-2, with D possibly being TRBD1 (5 bases). This CDR3 is 12 amino acids long. The germline CDR1 and CDR2 sequences are SQVTM and ANQGSEA. Trimming took off 1 base at V and 8 bases at J, with 11 bases between the two ends. The CDR3 nucleotides are TGCAGCGTTGAAGGAGACAGCTACGGCTACACCTTC. Amino acids: CSVEGDSYGYTF.

This rearrangement joins TRBV10-3 to TRBJ1-1, with TRBD1 matching over 8 bases. The CDR3 is 14 residues long. Germline-derived CDR1 and CDR2 are ENHRY and SYGVKD. The V segment lost 6 bases and the J segment 1 base; nucleotides outside the gene matches: 4. The CDR3 DNA reads TGTGCCATCAGCCCAGGGGGCTGGAACACTGAAGCTTTCTTT. This translates into CAISPGGWNTEAFF.

This clonotype was seen only once. V usage is TRBV13 and J usage is TRBJ1-2; D not resolved. Germline V gene lookup returns CDR1 PRHDT and CDR2 FYEKMQ (reference sequence). V was cut by 0 bases and J by 4 bases, with 12 bases left in between. The CDR3 totals 15 residues. DNA of the CDR3: TGTGCCAGCAGCTTAGGTGACAACGGATTCTATGGCTACACCTTC. As protein: CASSLGDNGFYGYTF.

The V gene is TRBV24-1, the J gene TRBJ2-2, with D possibly being TRBD1 (5 bases). Trimming took 6 bases from V and 7 from J, leaving 14 bases between them. The CDR3 consists of 14 residues. Germline CDR1 KGHDR, CDR2 SFDVKD. The CDR3 protein is CATSRGREVGELFF. In DNA, the CDR3 is TGTGCCACCAGTAGGGGCAGGGAAGTCGGGGAGCTGTTTTTT.

The chain recombines TRBV5-4 with TRBJ2-3; 15 bases are a match to TRBD2. After removal of 5 bases from V and 2 bases from J, the junction contained 6 bases not matched to a gene. Germline-derived CDR1 and CDR2 are SGHNT and YYREEE (reference sequence). The CDR3 has 17 amino acids. CDR3 DNA: TGTGCCAGCAGAGCGGGACTAGCGGGGGGTGTCACAGATACGCAGTATTTT. This codes for CASRAGLAGGVTDTQYF.

The V call is TRBV29-1, the J call TRBJ1-1; D not resolved. Germline V gene sequence: CDR1 SQVTM, CDR2 ANQGSEA. The length of the CDR3 is 10 residues. V dropped 1 base and J dropped 6 bases, with 3 bases sitting between them. The CDR3 nucleotides are TGCAGCGTTGAAGGGGCTGAAGCTTTCTTT. It yields the protein CSVEGAEAFF.

The V and J genes are TRBV19 and TRBJ2-1; D assignment may be TRBD1 or TRBD2 (7 bases each). The CDR3 is 15 residues long. Germline V CDR1 and CDR2: LNHDA, SQIVND (reference sequence). The ends were cut back, 7 bases at V and 5 bases at J, with 18 bases in the middle. CDR3 in amino acids: CASTMGRGGHNEQFF. CDR3 DNA sequence: TGTGCCAGTACCATGGGCAGGGGGGGACACAATGAGCAGTTCTTC.

V and J are TRBV18 and TRBJ2-7, with TRBD1 identical over 9 bases. Trimming took 3 bases from V and 5 from J; bases not matched to a gene: 2. Germline lookup yields CDR1 KGHSH and CDR2 LQKENI. This CDR3 has 13 residues. The CDR3 DNA is TGTGCCAGCTCACCGAGACAGGGGGACGAGCAGTACTTC. It yields the protein CASSPRQGDEQYF.

The V call is TRBV5-1, the J call TRBJ2-7; D unresolved. Deletions cut 3 bases from V and 3 bases from J, with 7 bases between. CDR3 length: 12 residues. CDR1 and CDR2 from the germline V gene are SGHRS and YFSETQ. The CDR3 sequence: CASSSQFYEQYF. DNA for the CDR3: TGCGCCAGCAGCTCCCAGTTCTACGAGCAGTACTTC.

V is TRBV2 and J is TRBJ2-7; D is perhaps TRBD2 (5 bases). CDR1 and CDR2 (germline): SNHLY, FYNNEI. Between the trimmed V and J ends, which lost 8 bases and 3 bases, there was a span of 17 bases. The CDR3 extends over 14 amino acids. CDR3 protein: CASGGIGQDYEQYF. The CDR3 nucleotides are TGTGCCAGCGGAGGTATTGGGCAGGACTACGAGCAGTACTTC.

The V call is TRBV29-1, the J call TRBJ2-4, with D unresolved. The V end was cut by 7 bases, the J end by 8 bases, with 18 bases between. The CDR3 extends over 13 amino acids. Looked up from germline, CDR1 is SQVTM and CDR2 is ANQGSEA. This CDR3 reads CSGSPLGPDIQYF. The CDR3 DNA reads TGCAGCGGCTCCCCCTTAGGTCCCGACATTCAGTACTTC. Full variable domain (rest looked up from reference TRBV29-1 and TRBJ2-4): SAVISQKPSRDICQRGTSLTIQCQVDSQVTMMFWYRQQPGQSLTLIATANQGSEATYESGFVIDKFPISRPNLTFSTLTVSNMSPEDSSIYLCSGSPLGPDIQYFGAGTRLSVL.

This chain uses TRBV20-1 with TRBJ2-3; tentative D call: TRBD1 (5 bases). The CDR3 has 15 residues. V lost 1 base, J lost 2 bases, and 13 bases lay in between. Germline CDR1 and CDR2: DFQATT and SNEGSKA (reference sequence). This CDR3 reads CSARGERGLTDTQYF. The CDR3 nucleotides are TGCAGTGCTAGAGGGGAAAGGGGCCTCACAGATACGCAGTATTTT.

The chain couples TRBV13 to TRBJ2-7; TRBD1 matches 9 bases. After removal of 3 bases from V and 3 bases from J, the junction contained 3 bases not matched to a gene. Germline V CDR1 and CDR2: PRHDT, FYEKMQ (reference sequence). The CDR3 has 14 amino acids. The CDR3 is CASSFTGQGYEQYF. The DNA of the CDR3 is TGTGCCAGCAGCTTTACGGGACAGGGCTACGAGCAGTACTTC.

This rearrangement joins TRBV15 to TRBJ2-5; D is perhaps TRBD1 (6 bases). The CDR3 spans 16 residues. Germline CDR1 is LNHNV and CDR2 is YYDKDF (reference sequence). V was cut by 2 bases and J by 0 bases, with 13 bases left in between. CDR3 amino acids: CATSRMGAQYQETQYF. As DNA, the CDR3 is TGTGCCACCAGCAGAATGGGGGCCCAGTACCAAGAGACCCAGTACTTC. Complete variable domain (other parts from reference TRBV15 and TRBJ2-5): DAMVIQNPRYQVTQFGKPVTLSCSQTLNHNVMYWYQQKSSQAPKLLFHYYDKDFNNEADTPDNFQSRRPNTSFCFLDIRSPGLGDTAMYLCATSRMGAQYQETQYFGPGTRLLVL.

The J gene is TRBJ2-2, the V gene TRBV20-1; D may correspond to TRBD1 or TRBD2 (5 bases each). The CDR3 loop spans 14 amino acids. Trimming removed 3 bases at V and 2 bases at J, with 10 bases between. Germline CDR1 and CDR2: DFQATT and SNEGSKA (reference sequence). The CDR3 reads CSASGDPNTGELFF. DNA of the CDR3: TGCAGTGCTAGCGGGGACCCCAACACCGGGGAGCTGTTTTTT.

The chain is built from TRBV20-1 and TRBJ1-1; D is unclear. This CDR3 comprises 13 residues. Per germline, CDR1 DFQATT and CDR2 SNEGSKA (reference sequence). Between the trimmed V and J ends, which lost 0 bases and 4 bases, there was a span of 9 bases. The CDR3 region is CSAREATLTEAFF. The DNA for the CDR3 is TGCAGTGCTAGAGAGGCGACCCTCACTGAAGCTTTCTTT.

This chain links TRBV5-1 with TRBJ2-1, with D perhaps TRBD1 (6 bases). CDR1 and CDR2 (germline): SGHRS, YFSETQ. Between the trimmed V and J ends, which lost 1 base and 2 bases, there was a span of 16 bases. The CDR3 loop spans 17 amino acids. CDR3 DNA sequence: TGCGCCAGCAGCTTGCGGGACGGCAGGGGAACCTACAATGAGCAGTTCTTC. As protein: CASSLRDGRGTYNEQFF.

The rearrangement joins TRBV6-2 or TRBV6-3 to TRBJ1-6, with a weak D call TRBD1 (6 bases). Germline CDR1 reads MNHEY; CDR2 reads SVGEGT. The CDR3 covers 17 residues. V lost 4 bases and J lost 0, with 13 bases in between. Here the CDR3 reads CASSSARGYSYNSPLHF. Written as DNA, the CDR3 is TGTGCCAGCAGTTCGGCCAGGGGATACTCCTATAATTCACCCCTCCACTTT.

The chain couples TRBV25-1 to TRBJ1-5; 7 nucleotides match TRBD1. Per germline, CDR1 MGHDK and CDR2 SYGVNS. This CDR3 is built from 16 residues. Trimming took 5 bases from V and 3 from J; bases not matched to a gene: 10. In DNA form, the CDR3 reads TGTGCCAGCAGTCCGCCGGGACAGTGGGACAATCAGCCCCAGCATTTT. Its protein product is CASSPPGQWDNQPQHF.

The gene calls are TRBV20-1 and TRBJ2-3, with TRBD2 identical over 9 bases. This CDR3 region has 13 residues. CDR1 and CDR2 from the germline V gene are DFQATT and SNEGSKA (reference sequence). After removal of 5 bases from V and 4 bases from J, the junction contained 4 bases not matched to a gene. CDR3 amino acids: CSAPSSGADTQYF. The CDR3 nucleotides read TGCAGTGCTCCCTCTAGCGGGGCAGATACGCAGTATTTT.